This T cell receptor beta chain comes out of a study of molecular identifiers for immune sequencing clone quantification. Whole-study findings and limits: Amid more than 800,000 naive cells, spiked Jurkat TCR RNA from one cell was reportedly still detectable. Effector cells kept over 97% of their molecules in clones above 20 RNA copies, while naive cells kept under 1% there.

Trimming took 5 bases from V and 4 from J; bases not matched to a gene: 10. The CDR3 loop spans 15 amino acids. Germline lookup yields CDR1 DFQATT and CDR2 SNEGSKA (reference sequence). CD8+CD4-CCR7+CD45RA+ cells were sorted as naive CD8 T cells. For bulk TCR libraries, previously described methods and listed TCR primers were used. MiXCR, applied by TCRdb to the PCR reads, yields one record per CDR3 protein. The table records hundreds of thousands of distinct CDR3 sequences, 20% to 25% of them present only once. This clonotype showed up just a few times. The antigen remains unidentified. This TCR derives from a human donor in good health. Some libraries in this study had Jurkat cell RNA spiked in. V is TRBV20-1 and J is TRBJ1-5; 8 bases match TRBD1. The sequenced sample consisted of naive CD8+ T cells from blood, with Jurkat cell RNA spiked in. Subset defined: FACS-sorted CD8+CD4-CCR7+CD45RA+ naive T cells. CDR3 loop: CSAGTGQGWNQPQHF. Written as DNA, the CDR3 is TGCAGTGCTGGAACCGGACAGGGCTGGAATCAGCCCCAGCATTTT.